This TCR beta chain was captured by sequencing in a study of T cells in Graves' hyperthyroidism and ophthalmopathy. Study-level information: Blood from the periphery was taken at initial diagnosis, before any treatment. General study findings and limits: Ophthalmopathy was told apart from stable hyperthyroidism by a 13 V-J model.

Researchers amplified the TCR beta CDR3 regions from RNA transcripts. Primed by the HTBI set, a first-round RT-PCR was run on the TCR CDR3. TCRdb recomputed calls from the multiplex PCR reads with MiXCR, one row per CDR3 protein. The table has hundreds of thousands of distinct CDR3 sequences, 38% seen once. Graves' hyperthyroidism without ophthalmopathy progression within 18 months was termed stable. Germline lookup yields CDR1 SEHNR and CDR2 FQNEAQ (reference sequence). V was clipped by 1 base and J by 2 bases, with 15 bases between them. This CDR3 has 16 amino acids. A few counts support this clonotype. The antigen remains unidentified.

The rearrangement joins TRBV7-9 to TRBJ2-7; D is ambiguous. This sequence was found in a man between 18 and 35 years old with Graves' hyperthyroidism. Source material: blood. The CDR3, as DNA: TGTGCCAGCAGCTTAGGTGGCCTACTCGATCCCTACGAGCAGTACTTC. Translating gives CASSLGGLLDPYEQYF.